This T cell receptor (beta chain) is drawn from a study of TIL therapy for anti-PD-1-resistant metastatic lung cancer. Study-wide background: Median patient age was around 50, ranging roughly 35-75 years. Median tumor mutation burden was around 1.6 mutations per megabase.

This clone was seen only once. In germline, CDR1 is SGHTA, CDR2 FQGNSA. The CDR3 runs to 14 residues. The V end was cut by 4 bases, the J end by 4 bases, with 13 bases between. The immunoSEQ assay was v3. Survey-level samples got approximately 1.8 million read pairs; deep-level samples got about 4.5-6.5 million. Data came from immunoSEQ multiplex PCR; TCRdb stores just in-frame clones and leaves some out. The sample has about 32,000 clones, 74% seen once; the top ten hold around 2.5%. Time point indicated: pre-treatment sample, taken before nivolumab and TIL therapy. This sequence was found in a woman between 25 and 80 years old with non-small cell lung cancer. The V and J genes are TRBV7-2 and TRBJ1-2; D possibly corresponds to TRBD1 (5 bases). The material sequenced was blood, taken at baseline. CDR3 protein: CASSSTGASYGYTF. The DNA of the CDR3 is TGTGCCAGCAGCTCAACCGGGGCGAGCTATGGCTACACCTTC.